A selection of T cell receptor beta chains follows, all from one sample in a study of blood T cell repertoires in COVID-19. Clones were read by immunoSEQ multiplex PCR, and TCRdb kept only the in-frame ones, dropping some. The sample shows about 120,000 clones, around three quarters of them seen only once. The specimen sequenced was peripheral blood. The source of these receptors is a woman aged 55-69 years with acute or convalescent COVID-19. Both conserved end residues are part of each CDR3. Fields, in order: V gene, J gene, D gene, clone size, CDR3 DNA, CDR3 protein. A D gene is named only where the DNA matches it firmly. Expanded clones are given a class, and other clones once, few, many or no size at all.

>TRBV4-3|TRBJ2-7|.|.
TGCGCCAGCAGCCAAGATTCAGATGACTACGAGCAGTACTTC
CASSQDSDDYEQYF
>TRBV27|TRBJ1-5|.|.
TGTGCCAGCAGTTTATTGGCAGGGGCTAGGGGACAGCCCCAGCATTTT
CASSLLAGARGQPQHF
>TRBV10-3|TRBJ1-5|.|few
TGTGCCATCAGTGACTACAATCAGCCCCAGCATTTT
CAISDYNQPQHF
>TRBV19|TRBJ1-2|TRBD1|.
TGTGCCAGTTCTCCCGGGACAGGGTCTAACTATGGCTACACCTTC
CASSPGTGSNYGYTF
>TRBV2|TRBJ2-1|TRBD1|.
TGTGCCAGTGAGGGACAGCCAGACAATGAGCAGTTCTTC
CASEGQPDNEQFF
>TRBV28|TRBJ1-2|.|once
TGTGCCAGCAGTTTGCGTCCTACCTATGGCTACACCTTC
CASSLRPTYGYTF
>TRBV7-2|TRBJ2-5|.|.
TGTGCCAGCAGCCCAGGGGTCAGGGTCCAAGAGACCCAGTACTTC
CASSPGVRVQETQYF
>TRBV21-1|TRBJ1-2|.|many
TGTGCCAGCAGCAAAAACCGGGACAGGGGGCGAGCGATACGGGGCTACACCTTC
CASSKNRDRGRAIRGYTF
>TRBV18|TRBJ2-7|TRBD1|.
TGTGCCAGCTCCAAGACAGGGGACGAGCAGTACTTC
CASSKTGDEQYF
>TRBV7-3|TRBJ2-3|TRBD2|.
TGTGCCAGCAGTCCGGGACTAGCAGCCGATACGCAGTATTTT
CASSPGLAADTQYF
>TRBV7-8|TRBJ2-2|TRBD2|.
TGTGCCAGCAGCCAATTTAGCGGGGGGGCCATTACCGGGGAGCTGTTTTTT
CASSQFSGGAITGELFF
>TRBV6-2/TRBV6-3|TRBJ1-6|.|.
TGTGCCAGCAGTTACCCCCGCGGGGGGCATAATTCACCCCTCCACTTT
CASSYPRGGHNSPLHF
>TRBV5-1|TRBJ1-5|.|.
TGCGCCAGCAGCTTGAACCCGACAGGTGAGGATCAGCCCCAGCATTTT
CASSLNPTGEDQPQHF
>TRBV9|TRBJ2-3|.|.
TGTGCCAGCAGCGTATACGGGGGGCCCACAGATACGCAGTATTTT
CASSVYGGPTDTQYF
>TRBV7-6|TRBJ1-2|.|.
TGTGCCAGCAGCTCCGGGACATCGAACTATGGCTACACCTTC
CASSSGTSNYGYTF
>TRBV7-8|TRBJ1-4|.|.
TGTGCCAGCAGCCGAGACAGACCAAATGAAAAACTGTTTTTT
CASSRDRPNEKLFF
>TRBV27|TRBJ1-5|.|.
TGTGCCAGCAGTTTTGAGGGCTTAGGCAATCAGCCCCAGCATTTT
CASSFEGLGNQPQHF
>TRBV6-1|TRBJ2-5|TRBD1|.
TGTGCCAGCAGTGAAGTAGGGACAGCCCAGTACTTC
CASSEVGTAQYF
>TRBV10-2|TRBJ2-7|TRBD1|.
TGCGCCAGCTATGAACAGGGGGGTTCTCGGGAGCAGTACTTC
CASYEQGGSREQYF